A selection of T cell receptor beta chains follows, all from one sample in a study of blood T cell repertoires in COVID-19. Only in-frame clones appear in the TCRdb table, and some are missing; sequencing was by immunoSEQ multiplex PCR. The data show tens of thousands of clones, roughly 80% seen once. The sequenced sample was peripheral blood. All receptors come from a human donor in a cohort sampled during active COVID-19. The CDR3 runs from the conserved cysteine through the conserved F or W. The order of the fields is clone size, D gene, CDR3 length, V gene, J gene, CDR3 protein, CDR3 DNA. D genes are given only for firm matches. Clone size is given for some rows only: seen once, a few or many times, or a class if the clone is expanded.

size: NA
D: NA
length: 16
V: TRBV6-6
J: TRBJ1-1
CDR3: CASSLQVTGRRTEAFF
DNA: TGTGCCAGCAGTTTACAAGTGACAGGTCGGAGGACTGAAGCTTTCTTT

size: NA
D: NA
length: 13
V: TRBV19
J: TRBJ2-3
CDR3: CASRKGETGTQYF
DNA: TGTGCCAGTAGAAAGGGAGAGACAGGTACGCAGTATTTT

size: NA
D: TRBD2
length: 17
V: TRBV5-1
J: TRBJ2-2
CDR3: CASSPRLAGGETGELFF
DNA: TGCGCCAGCAGCCCCCGACTAGCGGGAGGTGAAACCGGGGAGCTGTTTTTT

size: NA
D: NA
length: 12
V: TRBV7-9
J: TRBJ2-1
CDR3: CASSSVVSEQFF
DNA: TGTGCCAGCAGCTCCGTAGTTAGTGAGCAGTTCTTC

size: NA
D: TRBD1
length: 17
V: TRBV28
J: TRBJ1-2
CDR3: CASSHPGTGGNSQGYTF
DNA: TGTGCCAGCAGTCACCCCGGGACAGGGGGTAATTCCCAGGGCTACACCTTC

size: NA
D: TRBD1
length: 15
V: TRBV6-1
J: TRBJ1-6
CDR3: CASSEGDRGNSPLHF
DNA: TGTGCCAGCAGTGAAGGGGACAGGGGGAATTCACCCCTCCACTTT

size: NA
D: TRBD1
length: 15
V: TRBV18
J: TRBJ2-7
CDR3: CASSQPGQGAYEQYF
DNA: TGTGCCAGCTCACAGCCGGGACAGGGGGCCTACGAGCAGTACTTC

size: NA
D: TRBD1
length: 16
V: TRBV5-4
J: TRBJ2-4
CDR3: CASSLRQGGSKNIQYF
DNA: TGTGCCAGCAGCCTCCGACAGGGGGGCTCCAAAAACATTCAGTACTTC

size: NA
D: TRBD1
length: 16
V: TRBV5-5
J: TRBJ1-5
CDR3: CASSLGGQGANQPQHF
DNA: TGTGCCAGCAGCTTGGGGGGACAGGGGGCGAATCAGCCCCAGCATTTT

size: NA
D: TRBD2
length: 13
V: TRBV15
J: TRBJ2-3
CDR3: CATARGGTDTQYF
DNA: TGTGCCACCGCCCGGGGGGGCACAGATACGCAGTATTTT

size: once
D: TRBD2
length: 15
V: TRBV19
J: TRBJ2-3
CDR3: CASSIRSGGTDTQYF
DNA: TGTGCCAGTAGTATTCGTAGCGGGGGGACAGATACGCAGTATTTT

size: NA
D: TRBD2
length: 15
V: TRBV9
J: TRBJ2-3
CDR3: CASSGTSGMVDTQYF
DNA: TGTGCCAGCAGCGGGACTAGCGGGATGGTAGATACGCAGTATTTT

size: NA
D: TRBD1
length: 14
V: TRBV7-9
J: TRBJ1-2
CDR3: CASRPQGGNYGYTF
DNA: TGTGCCAGCAGGCCACAGGGGGGGAACTATGGCTACACCTTC

size: NA
D: TRBD1
length: 16
V: TRBV30
J: TRBJ1-5
CDR3: CAWSVSRTGGNQPQHF
DNA: TGTGCCTGGAGTGTATCCAGGACAGGGGGCAATCAGCCCCAACATTTT

size: few
D: TRBD2
length: 17
V: TRBV24-1
J: TRBJ2-1
CDR3: CATSDPRTSGSNNEQFF
DNA: TGTGCCACCAGTGATCCGCGGACTAGCGGGAGCAACAATGAGCAGTTCTTC

size: few
D: TRBD1
length: 13
V: TRBV6-4
J: TRBJ1-2
CDR3: CASSRTGGYGYTF
DNA: TGTGCCAGCAGTCGGACAGGGGGCTATGGCTACACCTTC

size: once
D: NA
length: 14
V: TRBV5-1
J: TRBJ2-3
CDR3: CASSLHQGTDTQYF
DNA: TGCGCCAGCAGCTTACATCAGGGGACAGATACGCAGTATTTT

size: once
D: TRBD1
length: 18
V: TRBV4-1
J: TRBJ1-6
CDR3: CASSQKGLTQGGDSPLHF
DNA: TGCGCCAGCAGCCAAAAGGGGCTGACACAGGGGGGGGATTCACCCCTCCACTTT

size: NA
D: NA
length: 11
V: TRBV28
J: TRBJ1-5
CDR3: CASSVNQPQHF
DNA: TGTGCCAGCAGCGTCAATCAGCCCCAGCATTTT

size: NA
D: TRBD1
length: 13
V: TRBV5-3
J: TRBJ1-2
CDR3: CARSQSYRGGYTF
DNA: TGTGCCAGAAGCCAATCTTACAGGGGTGGCTACACCTTC

size: NA
D: NA
length: 16
V: TRBV21-1
J: TRBJ2-3
CDR3: CASSKEARGNTDTQYF
DNA: TGTGCCAGCAGCAAAGAGGCACGGGGGAACACAGATACGCAGTATTTT

size: once
D: NA
length: 15
V: TRBV28
J: TRBJ1-5
CDR3: CASIRGGPRNQPQHF
DNA: TGTGCCAGCATCCGAGGAGGACCGCGAAATCAGCCCCAGCATTTT

size: NA
D: NA
length: 15
V: TRBV7-7
J: TRBJ1-3
CDR3: CASSSLPPPGNTIYF
DNA: TGTGCTAGCAGCTCCCTCCCCCCCCCTGGAAACACCATATATTTT

size: NA
D: NA
length: 14
V: TRBV5-1
J: TRBJ2-1
CDR3: CASSLRIADNEQFF
DNA: TGCGCCAGCAGCTTGAGGATAGCAGACAATGAGCAGTTCTTC

size: few
D: NA
length: 13
V: TRBV28
J: TRBJ1-5
CDR3: CASSRDNYQPQHF
DNA: TGTGCCAGCAGCCGTGACAACTATCAGCCCCAGCATTTT

size: NA
D: NA
length: 15
V: TRBV7-2
J: TRBJ1-4
CDR3: CASSLAPGFDEKLFF
DNA: TGTGCCAGCAGCTTAGCGCCAGGGTTTGATGAAAAACTGTTTTTT

size: NA
D: NA
length: 14
V: TRBV4-1
J: TRBJ2-1
CDR3: CASSQDSSYNEQFF
DNA: TGCGCCAGCAGCCAAGACTCCTCCTACAATGAGCAGTTCTTC

size: NA
D: NA
length: 14
V: TRBV30
J: TRBJ1-2
CDR3: CAWGQGGYNYGYTF
DNA: TGTGCCTGGGGGCAGGGTGGATATAACTATGGCTACACCTTC

size: NA
D: NA
length: 15
V: TRBV25-1
J: TRBJ1-2
CDR3: CASSPLGGGHYGYTF
DNA: TGTGCCAGCAGTCCACTGGGAGGAGGGCACTATGGCTACACCTTC

size: NA
D: NA
length: 14
V: TRBV12-5
J: TRBJ1-3
CDR3: CASGSGSSGNTIYF
DNA: TGTGCTAGTGGTTCCGGGTCATCAGGAAACACCATATATTTT

size: once
D: NA
length: 16
V: TRBV11-3
J: TRBJ2-4
CDR3: CASSLDQPGVKNIQYF
DNA: TGTGCCAGCAGCTTAGATCAACCCGGGGTCAAAAACATTCAGTACTTC